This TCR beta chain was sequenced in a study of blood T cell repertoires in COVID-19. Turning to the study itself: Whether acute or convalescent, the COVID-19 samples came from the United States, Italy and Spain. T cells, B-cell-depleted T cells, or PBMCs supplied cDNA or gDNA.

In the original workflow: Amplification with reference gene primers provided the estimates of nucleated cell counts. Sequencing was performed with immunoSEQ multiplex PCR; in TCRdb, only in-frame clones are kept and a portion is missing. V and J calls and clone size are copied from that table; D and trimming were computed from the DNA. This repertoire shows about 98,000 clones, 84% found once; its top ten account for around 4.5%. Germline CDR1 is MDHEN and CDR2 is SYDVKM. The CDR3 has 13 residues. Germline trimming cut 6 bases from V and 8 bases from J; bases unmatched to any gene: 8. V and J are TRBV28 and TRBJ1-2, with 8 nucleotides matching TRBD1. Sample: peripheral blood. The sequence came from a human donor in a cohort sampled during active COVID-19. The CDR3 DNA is TGTGCCAGCAGGCCGGGACAGGTAGGCGGCTACACCTTC. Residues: CASRPGQVGGYTF.